The 18 T cell receptor beta chains given below trace back to one sample, sequenced in a study of CD8 T cells in ankylosing spondylitis. MiXCR, applied by TCRdb to the 5' RACE reads, yields one record per CDR3 protein. Of around 230,000 distinct CDR3 sequences in the sample, roughly 8.6% are singletons; the top ten hold 6.5% to 7%. The sample was blood, either unsorted or a sorted T cell fraction (not recorded which). The receptors originated from a male donor with ankylosing spondylitis or in good health (not recorded which).

This clonotype was observed many times. The gene calls are TRBV4-3 and TRBJ2-7; TRBD1 might be the D (6 bases). Trimming stripped 0 bases from V and 3 bases from J, with 9 bases between. Germline V lookup: CDR1 LGHNA, CDR2 YSLEER. This CDR3 has 14 residues. CDR3 sequence: CASSQEQGSYEQYF. CDR3 nucleotides: TGCGCCAGCAGCCAAGAACAGGGTAGCTACGAGCAGTACTTC.

This clonotype was detected ten times or more. The V gene is TRBV7-2, the J gene TRBJ2-2, with D tentatively TRBD2 (6 bases). Germline V gene lookup returns CDR1 SGHTA and CDR2 FQGNSA. The CDR3 sequence is 15 residues long. V lost 0 bases and J 6 bases, leaving 11 bases between the germline ends. The CDR3 bases are TGTGCCAGCAGCTTAGCGGGAGGAGTGGCCGGGGAGCTGTTTTTT. Residues: CASSLAGGVAGELFF.

This clonotype was picked up many times. This chain joins TRBV28 and TRBJ2-7; no clear D. V lost 3 bases, J lost 3 bases, and 6 bases lay in between. This CDR3 is 12 amino acids long. The germline CDR1 and CDR2 sequences are MDHEN and SYDVKM. CDR3: CASSLVDYEQYF. The CDR3 coding sequence is TGTGCCAGCAGTTTGGTAGACTACGAGCAGTACTTC.

The sample holds many counts of this clonotype. This chain links TRBV20-1 with TRBJ2-3; D ambiguous. V gave up 5 bases and J gave up 0 bases, with 15 bases separating them. The CDR3 sequence is 15 residues long. In germline, CDR1 is DFQATT, CDR2 SNEGSKA (reference sequence). The CDR3 bases are TGCAGTGCTTCCGGACGGACCCCAAGCACAGATACGCAGTATTTT. Encoded protein: CSASGRTPSTDTQYF.

This clonotype was seen more than once but under ten times. V is TRBV30 and J is TRBJ2-3; possibly TRBD2 for D (5 bases). Germline V gene lookup returns CDR1 GTSNPN and CDR2 SVGIG (reference sequence). The CDR3 is 12 amino acids. Here the CDR3 DNA reads TGTGCAACAGCGGAGAGCACAGATACGCAGTATTTT. Translation gives CATAESTDTQYF.

This clonotype has ten or more counts. The chain is built from TRBV5-1 and TRBJ2-2; 9 nucleotides align to TRBD1. The junction had 10 bases not matched to a gene; V was cut back by 3 bases and J by 4 bases. The CDR3 loop spans 17 amino acids. Germline CDR1 reads SGHRS; CDR2 reads YFSETQ. In nucleotides, the CDR3 is TGCGCCAGCAGCTCGAGAGTACAGGGGGCGAGCACCGGGGAGCTGTTTTTT. Protein: CASSSRVQGASTGELFF.

This clonotype was counted at least ten times. J is TRBJ1-2 and V is TRBV5-1, with D possibly TRBD1 on 5 matching bases. Germline-derived CDR1 and CDR2 are SGHRS and YFSETQ. Trimming pared 0 bases from V and 4 bases from J, leaving 10 bases between. The CDR3 consists of 14 residues. CDR3 protein: CASSLGSGVYGYTF. The CDR3 nucleotides are TGCGCCAGCAGCTTGGGGTCGGGGGTCTATGGCTACACCTTC.

The chain couples TRBV3-1 to TRBJ1-1; 8 nucleotides align to TRBD1. Germline V lookup: CDR1 LGHDT, CDR2 YNNKEL (reference sequence). The V gene end was trimmed by 3 bases and the J gene end by 5 bases; junction bases not matched to a gene: 8. This CDR3 spans 15 amino acids. CDR3 residues: CASSHPGQGETEAFF. The CDR3 DNA is TGTGCCAGCAGCCACCCCGGACAGGGAGAAACTGAAGCTTTCTTT.

This clonotype was picked up many times. In DNA form, the CDR3 reads TGTGCCACCAGTGATGACCGGACAACAGATACGCAGTATTTT. Encoded protein: CATSDDRTTDTQYF. This chain links TRBV24-1 with TRBJ2-3; D possibly corresponds to TRBD1 (5 bases). The CDR3 totals 14 residues. Germline CDR1 is KGHDR and CDR2 is SFDVKD. V gave up 3 bases and J gave up 3 bases, with 9 bases separating them.

This clonotype showed up many times. This rearrangement joins TRBV5-1 to TRBJ2-4; D possibly corresponds to TRBD1 (6 bases). The ends were cut back, 3 bases at V and 7 bases at J, with 17 bases in the middle. Germline CDR1 is SGHRS and CDR2 is YFSETQ. The CDR3 has 15 amino acids. CDR3 protein: CASSSLGAGDNIQYF. The DNA for the CDR3 is TGCGCCAGCAGCTCACTAGGGGCAGGGGATAACATTCAGTACTTC.

This clonotype was recorded many times. V is TRBV6-2 or TRBV6-3 and J is TRBJ2-1; 11 bases align to TRBD2. The CDR3 is 15 amino acids. The ends lost 11 bases at V and 4 bases at J; junction bases unmatched: 10. Germline CDR1 reads MNHEY; CDR2 reads SVGEGT. The chain's CDR3 is CAAKEGLADYNEQFF. DNA for the CDR3: TGTGCCGCTAAAGAGGGACTAGCGGATTACAATGAGCAGTTCTTC.

This clonotype came up many times. The chain has TRBV28 and TRBJ1-5, with D possibly matching TRBD1 (5 bases). The ends were cut back, 3 bases at V and 2 bases at J, with 14 bases in the middle. Germline V gives CDR1 MDHEN, CDR2 SYDVKM. The CDR3 covers 16 residues. CDR3 in amino acids: CASSFPRQGGNQPQHF. DNA for the CDR3: TGTGCCAGCAGTTTCCCTCGGCAGGGTGGCAATCAGCCCCAGCATTTT.

This clonotype has ten or more counts. The chain recombines TRBV5-1 with TRBJ2-4, with 7 bases fitting TRBD1. Trimming cost V 2 bases and J 6 bases; bases outside gene matches: 5. Germline V gives CDR1 SGHRS, CDR2 YFSETQ. The CDR3 consists of 14 residues. Written as DNA, the CDR3 is TGCGCCAGCAGCTTAACGACAGGGTCAAACATTCAGTACTTC. It codes for CASSLTTGSNIQYF.

In regard to this clonotype: A much larger clone differs by one base, so this may be a read error. This sequence joins TRBV5-1 and TRBJ2-1; D gene uncertain. The CDR3 consists of 17 residues. In germline, CDR1 is SGHRS, CDR2 YFSETQ. CDR3 amino acids: CASSLLLLQDHYNDQFF. In nucleotides, the CDR3 is TGCGCCAGCAGCTTGTTGTTGCTTCAGGACCACTACAATGACCAGTTCTTC.

This clonotype was found many times. This rearrangement joins TRBV10-2 to TRBJ1-5, with 12 bases matching TRBD1. Unmatched junction bases numbered 7, after V lost 3 bases and J lost 7 bases. CDR1 and CDR2 (germline): WSHSY, SAAADI. The CDR3 has 16 residues. CDR3: CASSEPGTGGGQPQHF. DNA for the CDR3: TGCGCCAGCAGTGAACCCGGGACAGGGGGCGGGCAGCCCCAGCATTTT.

Many counts were recorded for this clonotype. The V call is TRBV20-1, the J call TRBJ1-6, with a weak D call TRBD1 (5 bases). Trimming took off 1 base at V and 7 bases at J, with 14 bases between the two ends. Germline lookup yields CDR1 DFQATT and CDR2 SNEGSKA (reference sequence). The CDR3 length is 15 residues. CDR3 sequence: CSARAPGRQNSPLHF. The DNA for the CDR3 is TGCAGTGCTAGAGCACCGGGACGGCAAAATTCACCCCTCCACTTT.

This clonotype was detected only a few times. Sequence at one end of the junction differs from germline and may be a read error. CDR3 nucleotide sequence: TGCTGTGCTACCCAAAGTGGACTATTCTCCTACAATGAGCAGTTCTTC. Its translation: CCATQSGLFSYNEQFF. The V gene is TRBV20-1, the J gene TRBJ2-1, with D possibly matching TRBD2 (6 bases). The CDR3 sequence is 16 residues long. CDR1 and CDR2 (germline): DFQATT, SNEGSKA (reference sequence).

This clonotype has a count of ten or more. The rearrangement links TRBV19 to TRBJ2-3, with a weak D call TRBD1 (5 bases). V was shortened by 5 bases and J by 4 bases, with 10 bases between the two germline ends. CDR3 length equals 13 residues. The germline CDR1 and CDR2 sequences are LNHDA and SQIVND (reference sequence). Written as DNA, the CDR3 is TGTGCCAGTAGTTCGCGACAGCCAGATACGCAGTATTTT. This sequence encodes CASSSRQPDTQYF.